Here is one TCR beta chain with its context. The antigen is not known. Those who donated were healthy bone marrow donors. This entry comes from a study of cytomegalovirus exposure and HLA in healthy donors. The study, taken as a whole, reports: Prediction of most subjects' HLA-A and HLA-B alleles by TCR beta sequences was reportedly accurate.

PCR was performed using 60 Vbeta and 13 Jbeta primers. Assay used: immunoSEQ multiplex PCR; TCRdb lists only in-frame clones, some missing. The sample holds 95,000 to 150,000 clones, around 65% seen once. This CDR3 is built from 14 residues. Trimming shortened V by 4 bases and J by 5 bases, and 16 bases separated the two germline ends. From germline, CDR1 is SGHNT and CDR2 YYREEE (reference sequence). The sequence came from a man aged 18-30 years in good health and CMV-seronegative. This sequence joins TRBV5-4 and TRBJ2-7, with D possibly matching TRBD2 (5 bases). What was sequenced was PBMCs. The CDR3 coding sequence is TGTGCCAGCAGCGCCTCGGGAACTCACCACGAGCAGTACTTC. Its protein product is CASSASGTHHEQYF.